A selection of T cell receptor beta chains follows, all from one sample in a study of post-analysis software for immune sequencing data. MiXCR was run by TCRdb on the PCR reads, yielding one entry per CDR3 protein. The sample records around 400,000 distinct CDR3 sequences, 35% to 45% being singletons. The sample was blood. The receptors here all came from a girl aged 2 to 10 with multiple sclerosis. Each CDR3 is given with its conserved first and last residue. D genes are given only for firm matches. Some rows mark clone size as missing; the rest say once, few, many or name a class of expanded clone.

abundance,v_gene,d_gene,j_gene,CDR3nt,CDR3aa
-,TRBV7-3,TRBD1,TRBJ2-3,TGTGCCAGCAGCATCACAGGGGGCTTAAGGACAGATACGCAGTATTTT,CASSITGGLRTDTQYF
few,TRBV29-1,TRBD2,TRBJ2-5,TGCAGCGTTGGCCTAGCGGTCCAAGAGACCCAGTACTTC,CSVGLAVQETQYF
-,TRBV18,TRBD2,TRBJ2-3,TGTGCCAGCTCACCTACCCGACTAGCGGGGGGGGTTAGCACAGATACGCAGTATTTT,CASSPTRLAGGVSTDTQYF
-,TRBV27,-,TRBJ2-1,TGTGCCAGCAGCCAAACGGGGACATACAACAATGAGCAGTTCTTC,CASSQTGTYNNEQFF
few,TRBV3-1,TRBD2,TRBJ2-2,TGTGCCAGCAGCCTCCCGGGACTAGCGGATACCGGGGAGCTGTTTTTT,CASSLPGLADTGELFF
few,TRBV4-3,-,TRBJ2-7,TGCGCCAGCAGCCCGTACCCACCTGGAGCTGGTAGCGAGCACGAGCAGTACTTC,CASSPYPPGAGSEHEQYF
-,TRBV29-1,-,TRBJ1-4,TGCAGCGTCGACAGACTTGCAACTAATGAAAAACTGTTTTTT,CSVDRLATNEKLFF
few,TRBV5-5,-,TRBJ2-6,TGTGCCAGCAGCTTGGTAACTGGGGCCAACGTCCTGACTTTC,CASSLVTGANVLTF
-,TRBV7-9,TRBD1,TRBJ2-1,TGTGCCAGCAACCCCAGGGGGCCTGAGCAGTTCTTC,CASNPRGPEQFF
-,TRBV5-1,TRBD1,TRBJ2-3,TGCGCCAGCAGCTCTGACAGGGGTTGGACGCAGTATTTT,CASSSDRGWTQYF
-,TRBV28,TRBD2,TRBJ2-3,TGTGCCAGCAGTTTACGCCCCCCACTAGCGGGAGGGTTCGCTAGCACAGATACGCAGTATTTT,CASSLRPPLAGGFASTDTQYF
few,TRBV6-1,-,TRBJ1-2,TGTGCCAGCAGTGATTATGGGGTCTATGGCTACACCTTC,CASSDYGVYGYTF
few,TRBV4-3,-,TRBJ2-3,TGCGCCAGCAGCCAGGGCCCCGTAGACCCTAGCACAGATACGCAGTATTTT,CASSQGPVDPSTDTQYF
few,TRBV7-9,-,TRBJ1-2,TGTGCCACCCTCGTAGCCTATGGCTACACCTTC,CATLVAYGYTF
-,TRBV7-2,TRBD2,TRBJ2-7,TGTGCCAGCAGCACTTCTAGCGGGAGTGGCTACGAGCAGTACTTC,CASSTSSGSGYEQYF
-,TRBV6-5,-,TRBJ2-1,TGTGCCAGCAGTTACTCGGGGATTTCCTACAATGAGCAGTTCTTC,CASSYSGISYNEQFF
-,TRBV7-6,TRBD2,TRBJ2-5,TGTGCCAGCAGCCAAATTGGGACTAGCGGGGCCGGAGAGACCCAGTACTTC,CASSQIGTSGAGETQYF
-,TRBV25-1,-,TRBJ2-1,TGTGCCAGCAGTCCGATCGACAGGAGATACAATGAGCAGTTCTTC,CASSPIDRRYNEQFF
-,TRBV5-1,TRBD1,TRBJ2-5,TGCGCCAGTAGCTTCTTCGGACAGGGGGTTCGAGAGACCCAGTACTTC,CASSFFGQGVRETQYF
few,TRBV5-1,TRBD1,TRBJ2-5,TGCGCCAGCAGCTTGGTGGGCAGGGGGAAGTTTGAGACCCAGTACTTC,CASSLVGRGKFETQYF
-,TRBV15,-,TRBJ1-5,TGTGCCACCAGCCCAGGGGTCACGTATAGCAATCAGCCCCAGCATTTT,CATSPGVTYSNQPQHF
-,TRBV5-1,-,TRBJ2-5,TGCGCCAGCAGCTTGCGGGGCTTCCTCGAGACCCAGTACTTC,CASSLRGFLETQYF
few,TRBV27,TRBD2,TRBJ2-5,TGTGCCAGCCGGCGCAGACTAGCGGGAGGAGAGACCCAGTACTTC,CASRRRLAGGETQYF
-,TRBV12-3/TRBV12-4,-,TRBJ2-3,TGTGCCAGCAGTCCGACTAGGCTCACAGATACGCAGTATTTT,CASSPTRLTDTQYF
-,TRBV7-7,-,TRBJ2-3,TGTGCTAGCAGCCCCCAACAGACTAGTCGAGCGCAGTATTTT,CASSPQQTSRAQYF
-,TRBV5-1,TRBD1,TRBJ2-7,TGCGCCAGCAGCTTGTGGCAGGGGGCGATGTACGAGCAGTACTTC,CASSLWQGAMYEQYF
once,TRBV2,TRBD1,TRBJ2-3,TGTGCCAGCACTCAATACAGGGGAAGCACAGATACGCAGTATTTT,CASTQYRGSTDTQYF
-,TRBV20-1,TRBD1,TRBJ1-5,TGCAGTGCTAGCCGGACAGGATCCACCGATCAGCCCCAGCATTTT,CSASRTGSTDQPQHF
-,TRBV6-5,-,TRBJ2-1,TGTGCCAGCAGTTACTTGGACAGCCAGACAGGGCAGTTCTTC,CASSYLDSQTGQFF
-,TRBV6-6,-,TRBJ1-5,TGTGCCAGCACATCGGGGGGGGCCAATCAGCCCCAGCATTTT,CASTSGGANQPQHF
-,TRBV10-3,-,TRBJ1-1,TGTGCCATCAGGGGGCTCCAGGGGAGCACTGAAGCTTTCTTT,CAIRGLQGSTEAFF
-,TRBV29-1,TRBD2,TRBJ2-5,TGCAGCGTGGAAACGACTAGCGGGACACAAGAGACCCAGTACTTC,CSVETTSGTQETQYF
-,TRBV12-3/TRBV12-4,-,TRBJ1-5,TGTGCCAGCACTTGGTCCGCTTACCCTAATCAGCCCCAGCATTTT,CASTWSAYPNQPQHF
-,TRBV15,TRBD1,TRBJ1-5,TGTGCCACCAGCAGTTCCAGGGGGGTTCAGCCCCAGCATTTT,CATSSSRGVQPQHF
-,TRBV6-5,-,TRBJ2-7,TGTGCCAGCAGTAGAGAGTACAGGGAAGCCTACGAGCAGTACTTC,CASSREYREAYEQYF
-,TRBV5-1,TRBD2,TRBJ2-3,TGCGCCAGCAGCTTGGTAGCGGGGACTAGCACAGATACGCAGTATTTT,CASSLVAGTSTDTQYF
-,TRBV10-3,-,TRBJ1-4,TGTGCCATCAGTCACGAGGGAGGCCAGACAGAAAAACTGTTTTTT,CAISHEGGQTEKLFF
few,TRBV20-1,TRBD1,TRBJ2-3,TGCAGTGCTAGAGATAGACGACAGGGCCAAGATACGCAGTATTTT,CSARDRRQGQDTQYF
few,TRBV5-1,-,TRBJ2-7,TGCGCCAGCAGCTTGGGTGGGGGCCTCGGGGCCTCTTACGAGCAGTACTTC,CASSLGGGLGASYEQYF
few,TRBV4-2,-,TRBJ1-2,TGTGCCAGCAGCCACAGGGGTAACTATGGCTACACCTTC,CASSHRGNYGYTF
few,TRBV6-5,-,TRBJ2-1,TGTGCCAGCAGTTCCGTGGGGGGGCCATACAATGAGCAGTTCTTC,CASSSVGGPYNEQFF
many,TRBV5-1,TRBD2,TRBJ2-1,TGCGCCAGCAGCTGGGGACTAGCGGTGTTGAATGAGCAGTTCTTC,CASSWGLAVLNEQFF
-,TRBV20-1,-,TRBJ2-1,TGCAGTGCTAGATCCGGGCTCGGGAATGAGCAGTTCTTC,CSARSGLGNEQFF
-,TRBV20-1,-,TRBJ1-1,TGCAGTGCTAGAGACCCGACAAACACTGAAGCTTTCTTT,CSARDPTNTEAFF
-,TRBV7-9,-,TRBJ1-1,TGTGCCAGCAGCCCTAGGACAGCATTGAACACTGAAGCTTTCTTT,CASSPRTALNTEAFF
-,TRBV7-9,-,TRBJ2-5,TGTGCCAGCAGGGGTCTACACCAAGAGACCCAGTACTTC,CASRGLHQETQYF
few,TRBV15,-,TRBJ2-1,TGTGCCACCAGCATGGGTCGGAATGAGCAGTTCTTC,CATSMGRNEQFF
-,TRBV28,TRBD1,TRBJ1-5,TGTGCCAGCCGCGACGGACAGGCCTTGAAGTGGAAGCCCCAGCATTTT,CASRDGQALKWKPQHF
-,TRBV7-6,-,TRBJ1-4,TGTGCCAGCAGCTTGTTATCTCCGAACAGACCAAATGAAAAACTGTTTTTT,CASSLLSPNRPNEKLFF
-,TRBV6-4,-,TRBJ2-3,TGTGCCAGCAGTTCGGTATACACAGATACGCAGTATTTT,CASSSVYTDTQYF
-,TRBV15,TRBD2,TRBJ2-1,TGTGCCACCAGCGGGGGGGGACTAGCGGGAGGCAGCTCCTACAATGAGCAGTTCTTC,CATSGGGLAGGSSYNEQFF
-,TRBV28,-,TRBJ2-5,TGTGCCAGCAGTTTGCCGGGACTCCCTAATTACCAGCAGTACTTC,CASSLPGLPNYQQYF
-,TRBV29-1,-,TRBJ2-2,TGCAGCGGCGGACAGAAGGCCACCGGGGAGCTGTTTTTT,CSGGQKATGELFF
many,TRBV6-6,-,TRBJ2-7,TGTGCCAGCAGCCGACTTTTCGAGCAGTACTTC,CASSRLFEQYF
-,TRBV6-2/TRBV6-3,-,TRBJ1-6,TGTGCCAGCAGTCCGCCGGATTCACCCCTCCACTTT,CASSPPDSPLHF
few,TRBV28,TRBD2,TRBJ2-5,TGTGCCAGCACCTCGACTAGCCCCGAGACCCAGTACTTC,CASTSTSPETQYF
few,TRBV5-1,TRBD1,TRBJ2-1,TGCGCCAGCAACCCCGGGACAGGGGGGAATGAGCAGTTCTTC,CASNPGTGGNEQFF
-,TRBV7-3,-,TRBJ2-5,TGTGCCAGCAGCCTGAGCCTCCGAGAGACCCAGTACTTC,CASSLSLRETQYF
few,TRBV9,-,TRBJ1-6,TGTGCCAGCAGCGTCAGGAGTAATTCACCCCTCCACTTT,CASSVRSNSPLHF
-,TRBV20-1,TRBD1,TRBJ2-7,TGCAGTGCTAGGGGTATTGGTACAGGACAGGGGGGCTCCTACAATGAGCAGTACTTC,CSARGIGTGQGGSYNEQYF